The 23 T cell receptor beta chains reported below all come from one sample, sequenced in a study of cytomegalovirus exposure and HLA in healthy donors. PCR used 60 Vbeta primers and 13 Jbeta primers. Produced via immunoSEQ multiplex PCR; TCRdb's table is partial and in-frame only. Among about 200,000 clones listed, less than 85% were seen once. The material sequenced was PBMCs. These receptors all stem from a man between 18 and 29 years old in good health and CMV-seronegative.

This chain uses TRBV27 with TRBJ2-1, with 7 bases fitting TRBD2. The J segment lost 7 bases and the V segment lost 6 bases, leaving 18 bases of the junction unmatched. Germline V gives CDR1 MNHEY, CDR2 SMNVEV (reference sequence). The CDR3 has 17 residues. CDR3 in amino acids: CASSPTTSATPGNEQFF. In nucleotides, the CDR3 is TGTGCCAGCAGCCCCACTACTAGCGCCACCCCGGGAAATGAGCAGTTCTTC.

The chain couples TRBV7-9 to TRBJ2-1, with D possibly matching TRBD2 (6 bases). Trimming pared 5 bases from V and 0 bases from J, leaving 14 bases between. Looked up from germline, CDR1 is SEHNR and CDR2 is FQNEAQ (reference sequence). The CDR3 is 16 amino acids. The CDR3 sequence: CASSPRETSSYNEQFF. CDR3 DNA: TGTGCCAGCAGCCCACGGGAGACCAGCTCCTACAATGAGCAGTTCTTC.

A few counts support this clone. The chain employs TRBV10-3 and TRBJ2-1, with D possibly matching TRBD2 (6 bases). Germline CDR1 is ENHRY and CDR2 is SYGVKD. V was clipped by 2 bases and J by 7 bases, with 15 bases between them. The CDR3 extends over 15 amino acids. The CDR3 loop is CAISERLAQMNEQFF. The CDR3 nucleotides are TGTGCCATCAGTGAGCGTCTAGCGCAAATGAATGAGCAGTTCTTC.

CDR3 nucleotides: TGTGCCAGCAGCCTGGGGACAGGGCCTGGAGTTCACACTGAAGCTTTCTTT. Amino acids: CASSLGTGPGVHTEAFF. The chain uses TRBV7-8 and TRBJ1-1; 9 bases are shared with TRBD1. V gave up 5 bases and J gave up 3 bases; unmatched junction bases: 13. This CDR3 spans 17 amino acids. The V gene's germline CDR1 is SGHVS and CDR2 FQNEAQ.

The chain joins TRBV10-1 to TRBJ2-1; 7 bases are shared with TRBD2. V lost 5 bases and J lost 7; bases outside the gene matches: 11. CDR3 length equals 15 residues. Germline-derived CDR1 and CDR2 are WNHNN and SYGVQD (reference sequence). The CDR3 DNA sequence: TGCGCCAGCAGTCATGGCGGGAGAATCCTTAATGAGCAGTTCTTC. Amino acids: CASSHGGRILNEQFF.

The rearrangement links TRBV6-5 to TRBJ2-2; 7 bases match TRBD1. The trim removed 6 bases at V and 5 bases at J, leaving 6 bases unmatched. Looked up from germline, CDR1 is MNHEY and CDR2 is SVGAGI. The CDR3 has 14 residues. CDR3 in DNA: TGTGCCAGCAGGAACGACAGGGAGACCGGGGAGCTGTTTTTT. Translating it yields CASRNDRETGELFF.

This clone was found a few times. The chain couples TRBV30 to TRBJ2-3; 11 nucleotides match TRBD2. This CDR3 is 16 amino acids long. CDR1 GTSNPN and CDR2 SVGIG come from the germline V gene (reference sequence). V gave up 2 bases and J gave up 2 bases; unmatched junction bases: 6. DNA of the CDR3: TGTGCCTGGAGTTATGGACTAGCGGGCGCCACAGATACGCAGTATTTT. Protein product: CAWSYGLAGATDTQYF.

The chain recombines TRBV5-1 with TRBJ2-3; TRBD1 matches 9 bases. CDR3 size: 16 residues. Germline V lookup: CDR1 SGHRS, CDR2 YFSETQ. Trimming took 0 bases from V and 7 from J; bases not matched to a gene: 9. Written as DNA, the CDR3 is TGCGCCAGCAGCTTGGCTGGGACAGGGTTATCTTATACGCAGTATTTT. This codes for CASSLAGTGLSYTQYF.

The chain employs TRBV28 and TRBJ2-3; 7 bases align to TRBD1. V gave up 6 bases and J gave up 1 base; unmatched junction bases: 19. The CDR3 totals 19 residues. CDR1 is MDHEN, CDR2 SYDVKM, per germline. The CDR3 DNA reads TGTGCCAGCAGGAGGGGCGCAGGCAGGGGGTTTTCCCGCACAGATACGCAGTATTTT. This sequence encodes CASRRGAGRGFSRTDTQYF.

The V gene is TRBV19, the J gene TRBJ2-5; the match to TRBD2 covers 7 bases. Trimming cost V 3 bases and J 5 bases; bases outside gene matches: 9. The germline CDR1 and CDR2 sequences are LNHDA and SQIVND (reference sequence). CDR3 size: 15 residues. Written as DNA, the CDR3 is TGTGCCAGTAGTATTGGCGCTAGCGGCGTTGAGACCCAGTACTTC. Amino acid sequence: CASSIGASGVETQYF.

The V gene is TRBV23-1, the J gene TRBJ2-1, with TRBD1 identical over 10 bases. TRBV23-1 is classed as an ORF, of uncertain function. The CDR3 totals 16 residues. V shed 8 bases and J 5 bases; nucleotides not matched to a gene: 12. The chain's CDR3 is CASAPRRTGGNNEQFF. CDR3 DNA: TGCGCCAGCGCCCCCCGTAGGACAGGGGGAAACAATGAGCAGTTCTTC.

The chain has TRBV10-3 and TRBJ1-1; a possible D gene is TRBD1 (6 bases). This CDR3 spans 12 amino acids. Germline V gives CDR1 ENHRY, CDR2 SYGVKD. V shed 8 bases and J shed 1 base, with 8 bases lying between them. The CDR3 nucleotides are TGTGCCATCTCCAGGGGGAACACTGAAGCTTTCTTT. Amino acid sequence: CAISRGNTEAFF.

This clone came up a few times. V usage is TRBV6-1 and J usage is TRBJ2-7; 9 bases are shared with TRBD1. Germline V gene sequence: CDR1 MNHNS, CDR2 SASEGT. Trimming cost V 7 bases and J 2 bases; bases outside gene matches: 6. This CDR3 contains 14 residues. The CDR3 region has the DNA TGTGCCAGCACCAGGGGGACAGGGACCTACGAGCAGTACTTC. Its translation is CASTRGTGTYEQYF.

The rearrangement joins TRBV30 to TRBJ2-7; perhaps TRBD2 as D (7 bases). The CDR3 extends over 14 amino acids. In germline, CDR1 is GTSNPN, CDR2 SVGIG (reference sequence). The V end was cut by 3 bases, the J end by 4 bases, with 16 bases between. CDR3 residues: CAWRVGGDGYEQYF. The DNA of the CDR3 is TGTGCCTGGAGGGTAGGGGGGGACGGATACGAGCAGTACTTC. Full variable domain (missing parts from reference TRBV30 and TRBJ2-7): SQTIHQWPATLVQPVGSPLSLECTVEGTSNPNLYWYRQAAGRGLQLLFYSVGIGQISSEVPQNLSASRPQDRQFILSSKKLLLSDSGFYLCAWRVGGDGYEQYFGPGTRLTVT.

The genes are TRBV2 and TRBJ2-7, with 8 nucleotides matching TRBD1. Per germline, CDR1 SNHLY and CDR2 FYNNEI. V gave up 5 bases and J gave up 7 bases; unmatched junction bases: 16. The CDR3 length is 16 residues. CDR3 nucleotides: TGTGCCAGCAGTCAGCCAGCCGGCCAGGGGGCGCATGAGCAGTACTTC. Its translation: CASSQPAGQGAHEQYF.

This chain links TRBV6-1 with TRBJ2-1, with a possible D match to TRBD1 (6 bases). The CDR3 has 15 amino acids. Germline V gene lookup returns CDR1 MNHNS and CDR2 SASEGT. The V end lost 5 bases, the J end lost 0 bases, and 11 bases lay between the germline ends. As DNA, the CDR3 is TGTGCCAGCAGTTTGGACAGAGGCTCCTACAATGAGCAGTTCTTC. Translation gives CASSLDRGSYNEQFF.

For this clone: Other nucleotide sequences from this sample produce the same CDR3. This chain uses TRBV9 with TRBJ1-1; D gene ambiguous. V was cut by 3 bases and J by 4 bases, with 7 bases left in between. Per germline, CDR1 SGDLS and CDR2 YYNGEE. The CDR3 runs 12 residues. CDR3 sequence: CASSGRGTEAFF. CDR3 bases: TGTGCCAGCAGCGGCCGGGGCACTGAAGCTTTCTTT.

This clone was seen more than once but under ten times. The chain joins TRBV29-1 to TRBJ2-7; 10 positions agree with TRBD1. Trimming took 7 bases from V and 7 from J; bases not matched to a gene: 4. The germline V gene encodes CDR1 SQVTM and CDR2 ANQGSEA. The CDR3 consists of 11 residues. In nucleotides, the CDR3 is TGCAGCGGGGGGACAGGGGAAGAGCAGTACTTC. Its translation is CSGGTGEEQYF.

The genes are TRBV30 and TRBJ2-7, with D possibly matching TRBD1 (5 bases). Looked up from germline, CDR1 is GTSNPN and CDR2 is SVGIG (reference sequence). The CDR3 loop spans 14 amino acids. V was trimmed by 6 bases and J by 2 bases, leaving 17 bases between them. The CDR3 is CACQEGAGTYEQYF. The CDR3 coding sequence is TGTGCCTGCCAGGAAGGAGCAGGGACCTACGAGCAGTACTTC.

The CDR3 reads CAISSPGPLETQYF. For the CDR3, the DNA is TGTGCCATCAGTTCGCCAGGGCCCCTCGAGACCCAGTACTTC. The chain employs TRBV10-3 and TRBJ2-5; D might be TRBD1 (5 bases). Trimming took off 5 bases at V and 5 bases at J, with 15 bases between the two ends. This CDR3 is built from 14 residues. Germline CDR1 is ENHRY and CDR2 is SYGVKD.

The gene calls are TRBV7-6 and TRBJ2-3, with 8 bases matching TRBD1. CDR1 SGHVS and CDR2 FNYEAQ come from the germline V gene. The CDR3 has 14 amino acids. Unmatched junction bases numbered 0, after V lost 2 bases and J lost 2 bases. The CDR3 DNA follows: TGTGCCAGCAGCTTACAGGGGGCCACAGATACGCAGTATTTT. This codes for CASSLQGATDTQYF.

This clone turned up a few times. One end of the junction is discordant with germline, which a read error may explain. The CDR3 here is CSSSLRASGSYSYEQYF. The CDR3 nucleotides read TGTTCCAGCAGCTTAAGGGCTAGCGGGTCATACTCCTACGAGCAGTACTTC. The rearrangement joins TRBV7-9 to TRBJ2-7; 8 bases are a match to TRBD2. The CDR3 has 17 amino acids. Per germline, CDR1 SEHNR and CDR2 FQNEAQ (reference sequence).

The V call is TRBV10-3, the J call TRBJ2-7, with D possibly matching TRBD1 (8 bases). The CDR3 covers 16 residues. CDR1 is ENHRY, CDR2 SYGVKD, per germline. Trimming took 0 bases from V and 0 from J, leaving 12 bases between them. For the CDR3, the DNA is TGTGCCATCAGTGAGTCAGCGGGACAGGTCTCCTACGAGCAGTACTTC. Encoded protein: CAISESAGQVSYEQYF.